This TCR beta chain is from a study of blood T cell repertoires in COVID-19. Study at large: The origin of the acute and convalescent COVID-19 samples was the United States, Italy and Spain. Sources were T cells, B-cell-depleted T cells, or PBMCs; the material itself was cDNA or gDNA.

The CDR3 spans 12 residues. V dropped 1 base and J dropped 3 bases, with 4 bases sitting between them. CDR1 and CDR2 (germline): SGHNT, YENEEA. As handled by the study authors: Nucleated cell number was recorded as an estimate derived from reference gene primer amplification. Some clones are missing from TCRdb's copy, which holds only in-frame ones; the method was immunoSEQ multiplex PCR. V, J and clone size reflect that table, while D and trimming were determined from the DNA. In the table there are about 80,000 clones, around 91% of which are singletons. Material for sequencing was peripheral blood. The rearrangement links TRBV11-3 to TRBJ2-7; D unclear. The TCR sequence derives from a woman aged 45-60 years in a cohort sampled during active COVID-19. CDR3 bases: TGTGCCAGCAGCTTAGGCTACTACGAGCAGTACTTC. Protein product: CASSLGYYEQYF.